Below, 6 T cell receptor beta chains from the same sample are listed, as sequenced in a study of blood T cell repertoires in COVID-19. Assay used: immunoSEQ multiplex PCR; TCRdb lists only in-frame clones, some missing. The sample yields 110,000 or so clones, more than 75% seen once. The sequenced material came from peripheral blood. The receptors shown here come from a man in his sixties with acute or convalescent COVID-19.

The CDR3 DNA is TGTGCCAGCAGTAAACAGGGGGACTACGAGCAGTACTTC. Residues: CASSKQGDYEQYF. The chain recombines TRBV6-5 with TRBJ2-7; 8 bases fit TRBD1. The CDR3 is made up of 13 amino acids. With V trimmed by 5 bases and J by 3 bases, 3 bases remained unmatched. From germline, CDR1 is MNHEY and CDR2 SVGAGI.

This rearrangement joins TRBV18 to TRBJ1-2, with TRBD1 identical over 7 bases. With V trimmed by 3 bases and J by 7 bases, 11 bases remained unmatched. Germline CDR1 reads KGHSH; CDR2 reads LQKENI. This CDR3 region has 15 residues. CDR3 loop: CASSPSEGGESGYTF. The CDR3, as DNA: TGTGCCAGCTCACCCTCGGAAGGGGGCGAATCTGGCTACACCTTC. The variable domain in full, with the rest retrieved from reference TRBV18 and TRBJ1-2, is NAGVMQNPRHLVRRRGQEARLRCSPMKGHSHVYWYRQLPEEGLKFMVYLQKENIIDESGMPKERFSAEFPKEGPSILRIQQVVRGDSAAYFCASSPSEGGESGYTFGSGTRLTVV.

The chain employs TRBV28 and TRBJ2-3; D may be TRBD2 (5 bases). Germline values: CDR1 MDHEN, CDR2 SYDVKM. The V and J ends lost 2 bases and 0 bases respectively, with 12 bases between them. The CDR3 is made up of 16 amino acids. CDR3 sequence reads: CASSLIGRTSTDTQYF. In nucleotides, the CDR3 is TGTGCCAGCAGTTTAATTGGCAGGACTAGCACAGATACGCAGTATTTT.

V and J are TRBV28 and TRBJ1-1, with D possibly matching TRBD1 (5 bases). The V end lost 3 bases, the J end lost 6 bases, and 20 bases lay between the germline ends. Germline V gives CDR1 MDHEN, CDR2 SYDVKM. CDR3 length: 16 residues. CDR3 coding DNA: TGTGCCAGCAGTTTCTCCCCCGGGGGTGGCGGTGCTGAAGCTTTCTTT. Protein product: CASSFSPGGGGAEAFF. Full variable domain (outside the CDR3, taken from reference TRBV28 and TRBJ1-1): DVKVTQSSRYLVKRTGEKVFLECVQDMDHENMFWYRQDPGLGLRLIYFSYDVKMKEKGDIPEGYSVSREKKERFSLILESASTNQTSMYLCASSFSPGGGGAEAFFGQGTRLTVV.

Only one count was recorded for this clone. The rearrangement uses TRBV28 and TRBJ2-1, with TRBD2 identical over 13 bases. V gave up 2 bases and J gave up 0 bases; unmatched junction bases: 7. In germline, CDR1 is MDHEN, CDR2 SYDVKM. This CDR3 comprises 19 residues. The CDR3 DNA reads TGTGCCAGCAGTTTACCGGACCGGACTAGCGGGAGCTCCTACAATGAGCAGTTCTTC. Residues: CASSLPDRTSGSSYNEQFF. Using reference TRBV28 and TRBJ2-1 for the parts outside the CDR3, the full variable domain is DVKVTQSSRYLVKRTGEKVFLECVQDMDHENMFWYRQDPGLGLRLIYFSYDVKMKEKGDIPEGYSVSREKKERFSLILESASTNQTSMYLCASSLPDRTSGSSYNEQFFGPGTRLTVL.

J is TRBJ1-1 and V is TRBV9, with 9 bases that match TRBD1. J gave up 4 bases and V 3 bases, and 13 bases lay outside the gene matches. The germline gives CDR1 SGDLS, CDR2 YYNGEE. This CDR3 is 17 amino acids long. The CDR3 region has the DNA TGTGCCAGCAGCGCCTATCCGGGACAGGGAGTTACCACTGAAGCTTTCTTT. Protein product: CASSAYPGQGVTTEAFF. Drawing the rest from reference TRBV9 and TRBJ1-1, the complete variable domain is DSGVTQTPKHLITATGQRVTLRCSPRSGDLSVYWYQQSLDQGLQFLIQYYNGEERAKGNILERFSAQQFPDLHSELNLSSLELGDSALYFCASSAYPGQGVTTEAFFGQGTRLTVV.